The clone carrying this T cell receptor (beta chain) was counted ten times or more. Amplifying from RNA transcripts, the study obtained TCR beta CDR3 regions. Second-round multiplex PCR came after first-round RT-PCR with HTBI primers. TCRdb processed the multiplex PCR reads anew with MiXCR; each CDR3 protein has one entry. This table has almost 750,000 distinct CDR3 sequences, roughly two fifths appearing once. The sample belongs to a study of Graves' ophthalmopathy and Graves' hyperthyroidism. At the level of the study: Specimen type is peripheral blood, obtained at initial diagnosis before any treatment.

Researchers turned away patients with other autoimmune diseases, uncontrolled infections, pregnancy or lactation. Germline loops: CDR1 SNHLY, CDR2 FYNNEI. CDR3 length: 14 residues. V trimming: 6 bases; J trimming: 2 bases; junction bases outside the gene matches: 6. This TCR was sampled from an adult man with Graves' ophthalmopathy. The source material was peripheral blood. V usage is TRBV2 and J usage is TRBJ2-7, with 8 positions matching TRBD1. The CDR3 coding sequence is TGTGCCAGCAGATTTGGACAGGGCGCCTACGAGCAGTACTTC. As protein: CASRFGQGAYEQYF.